The clone carrying this TCR beta chain was seen repeatedly, ten times or more. The antigen is not known. J gave up 8 bases and V 2 bases, and 12 bases lay outside the gene matches. This CDR3 is 16 amino acids long. Germline V CDR1 and CDR2: MNHEY, SVGEGT. Diagnoses used clinical symptoms, serum thyroxine and TRAb, thyroid ultrasound and orbital computed tomography. These data originate in a study of T cells in Graves' hyperthyroidism and ophthalmopathy. Study background: Before any treatment, at initial diagnosis, peripheral blood was collected.

The investigators amplified TCR beta CDR3 regions from RNA transcripts. HTBI primers were the set used in a first-round RT-PCR of the TCR CDR3. MiXCR, applied by TCRdb to the multiplex PCR reads, yields one record per CDR3 protein. The sample lists under 650,000 distinct CDR3 sequences, under 20% occurring once. Points from the study as a whole: A model of 13 V-J pairs discriminated ophthalmopathy from stable hyperthyroidism.

The V gene is TRBV6-2 or TRBV6-3, the J gene TRBJ2-4; TRBD2 aligns across 7 bases. The sample was blood. The sequence derives from a woman in her twenties or thirties with Graves' hyperthyroidism. CDR3 DNA: TGTGCCAGCAGTTACAACTCCGGCGGGGGAATGGACATTCAGTACTTC. This gives the protein CASSYNSGGGMDIQYF.